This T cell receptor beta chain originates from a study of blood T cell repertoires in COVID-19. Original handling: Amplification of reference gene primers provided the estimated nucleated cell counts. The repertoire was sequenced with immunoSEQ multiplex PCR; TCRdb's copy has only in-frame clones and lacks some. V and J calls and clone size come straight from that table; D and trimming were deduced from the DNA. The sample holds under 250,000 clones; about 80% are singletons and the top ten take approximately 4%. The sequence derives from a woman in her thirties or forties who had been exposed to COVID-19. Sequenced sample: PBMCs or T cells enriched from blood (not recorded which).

The CDR3 protein is CASSQNLPAGYEQYF. As DNA, the CDR3 is TGCGCCAGCAGCCAGAACCTTCCCGCAGGTTACGAGCAGTACTTC. This chain uses TRBV4-1 with TRBJ2-7; D uncertain. The CDR3 runs to 15 residues. Germline lookup yields CDR1 MGHRA and CDR2 YSYEKL. V was pared by 3 bases and J by 4 bases, with 16 bases between.